The T cell receptor (beta chain) described here comes from a study of multiple sclerosis patients with progressive multifocal leukoencephalopathy. Sequenced by immunoSEQ multiplex PCR; TCRdb stores in-frame clones only, minus some. The table has about 31,000 clones, approximately 85% seen once; the top ten hold around 11%. The CDR3 runs to 13 residues. CDR1 is LNHDA and CDR2 is SQIVND in the germline V gene (reference sequence). V shed 5 bases, J shed 7 bases, and the junction held 4 bases outside the gene matches. Time point given: time of PML onset. The chain carries TRBV19 and TRBJ1-4, with TRBD1 identical over 7 bases. The TCR sequence derives from a woman younger than 45 with progressive multifocal leukoencephalopathy. The sample consisted of PBMCs, taken from a patient treated with natalizumab. CDR3 protein: CASSLHRGEKLFF. The CDR3 coding sequence is TGTGCCAGTAGTCTACACAGGGGTGAAAAACTGTTTTTT.